The 29 T cell receptor beta chains presented below share a single source sample, sequenced in a study of patients and donors after allogeneic stem cell transplantation. TCRdb re-analysed the RT-PCR reads in MiXCR, keeping a single row per CDR3 protein. In the table there are more than 850,000 distinct CDR3 sequences, roughly 18% of which are singletons. The sample was blood, either unsorted or a sorted T cell fraction (not recorded which). These receptors all stem from a human donor who was either an allogeneic HSCT recipient or a stem cell or donor lymphocyte infusion donor (not recorded which). It is not recorded whose cells these are; they may come from a transplant donor.

This clonotype was seen many times. CDR3 in amino acids: CATSDFGVGGTNEQFF. Here the CDR3 DNA reads TGTGCCACCAGTGATTTCGGCGTCGGGGGGACGAATGAGCAGTTCTTC. This chain links TRBV24-1 with TRBJ2-1; 7 bases fit TRBD2. Germline loops: CDR1 KGHDR, CDR2 SFDVKD. This CDR3 has 16 amino acids. V lost 1 base, J lost 7 bases, and 9 bases stayed unmatched.

The rearrangement uses TRBV20-1 and TRBJ1-4; no definite D call. Germline lookup yields CDR1 DFQATT and CDR2 SNEGSKA (reference sequence). The CDR3 is 13 amino acids. V was pared by 3 bases and J by 6 bases, with 11 bases between. The CDR3 region has the DNA TGCAGTGCTAGGGACGGGTCCTATGAAAAACTGTTTTTT. It translates to CSARDGSYEKLFF.

The CDR3 reads CSVRDRAEYF. CDR3 nucleotides: TGCAGTGTCCGGGACAGGGCAGAGTACTTC. The chain recombines TRBV20-1 with TRBJ2-5; TRBD1 aligns across 9 bases. The CDR3 loop spans 10 amino acids. Germline V gives CDR1 DFQATT, CDR2 SNEGSKA (reference sequence). With 7 bases clipped from V and 12 bases from J, the junction kept 6 bases outside the gene matches.

This clonotype has a count of ten or more. The chain links TRBV10-3 to TRBJ2-1, with 13 positions matching TRBD2. From germline, CDR1 is ENHRY and CDR2 SYGVKD. Trimming cost V 6 bases and J 10 bases; bases outside gene matches: 3. The CDR3 extends over 13 amino acids. CDR3 loop: CAIRGTSGTEQFF. CDR3 nucleotide sequence: TGTGCCATCAGGGGGACTAGCGGGACAGAGCAGTTCTTC.

This chain uses TRBV20-1 with TRBJ2-3; TRBD2 matches 10 bases. With 3 bases clipped from V and 2 bases from J, the junction kept 5 bases outside the gene matches. Germline loops: CDR1 DFQATT, CDR2 SNEGSKA (reference sequence). The CDR3 has 15 amino acids. The CDR3 sequence is CSASGLADYTDTQYF. The CDR3 DNA follows: TGCAGTGCTAGTGGACTAGCGGACTACACAGATACGCAGTATTTT.

This clonotype was counted ten times or more. The chain carries TRBV30 and TRBJ2-7; unclear D gene. In germline, CDR1 is GTSNPN, CDR2 SVGIG (reference sequence). Trimming took off 5 bases at V and 1 base at J, with 6 bases between the two ends. The CDR3 spans 11 residues. The CDR3 loop is CAWGSSYEQYF. The CDR3 DNA reads as TGTGCCTGGGGGTCATCCTACGAGCAGTACTTC.

This clonotype has more than one count but fewer than ten. The chain employs TRBV6-5 and TRBJ1-2; D is ambiguous. This CDR3 region has 15 residues. CDR1 and CDR2 (germline): MNHEY, SVGAGI. The V end was cut by 2 bases, the J end by 5 bases, with 15 bases between. CDR3 DNA sequence: TGTGCCAGCAGTTACGGGCGGGGTGCGGCTTATGGCTACACCTTC. Its translation is CASSYGRGAAYGYTF.

This clonotype appeared a few times. The genes are TRBV20-1 and TRBJ2-5; D unresolved. V was trimmed by 5 bases and J by 0 bases, leaving 4 bases between them. CDR3 length: 11 amino acids. Germline values: CDR1 DFQATT, CDR2 SNEGSKA (reference sequence). In nucleotides, the CDR3 is TGCAGTGCTGCGGACCAAGAGACCCAGTACTTC. Its protein product is CSAADQETQYF.

This clonotype was seen at least ten times. The CDR3 reads CASSPYGTGQRAQPQHF. The CDR3, as DNA: TGTGCCAGCAGTCCTTACGGGACAGGTCAACGAGCTCAGCCCCAGCATTTT. The chain employs TRBV12-3 or TRBV12-4 and TRBJ1-5, with TRBD1 identical over 8 bases. This CDR3 region has 17 residues. With V trimmed by 5 bases and J by 6 bases, 15 bases remained unmatched.

The CDR3 region is CATSDLSGTEAFF. CDR3 DNA: TGTGCCACCAGTGATTTGAGCGGCACTGAAGCTTTCTTT. This chain connects TRBV24-1 to TRBJ1-1; D is unresolved. CDR1 and CDR2 (germline): KGHDR, SFDVKD. Trimming removed 0 bases at V and 4 bases at J, with 5 bases between. CDR3 length equals 13 residues.

The J gene is TRBJ1-1, the V gene TRBV5-1; TRBD1 might be the D (6 bases). The CDR3 extends over 15 amino acids. Germline CDR1 SGHRS, CDR2 YFSETQ. V lost 0 bases to trimming and J lost 6 bases, with 15 bases between them. CDR3 residues: CASSLDDRMSAEAFF. The DNA of the CDR3 is TGCGCCAGCAGCTTGGATGACAGGATGAGTGCTGAAGCTTTCTTT.

This clonotype has more than one count but fewer than ten. This chain connects TRBV7-9 to TRBJ1-2; D call uncertain. CDR3 length equals 16 residues. Germline V gene data show CDR1 as SEHNR and CDR2 as FQNEAQ (reference sequence). V was cut by 4 bases and J by 4 bases, with 19 bases left in between. The CDR3 nucleotides read TGTGCCAGCAGCTCCTTAGGGATCGGTGCACCCTATGGCTACACCTTC. Translated, it gives CASSSLGIGAPYGYTF.

As to this clonotype: The junction departs from germline at one end; a sequencing error may be responsible. This sequence joins TRBV12-3 or TRBV12-4 and TRBJ1-1; D not certain. The CDR3 consists of 14 residues. In nucleotides, the CDR3 is TGTGCCAGCAGCTTAGACCACATGAACACTGAAGCTTTCTTT. The encoded protein is CASSLDHMNTEAFF.

This clonotype showed up many times. The V gene is TRBV5-6, the J gene TRBJ1-2, with unresolved D. The ends were cut back, 4 bases at V and 2 bases at J, with 12 bases in the middle. The CDR3 has 14 amino acids. In germline, CDR1 is SGHDT, CDR2 YYEEEE. For the CDR3, the DNA is TGTGCCAGCAGCACCTGGACGGTCAACTATGGCTACACCTTC. As protein: CASSTWTVNYGYTF.

This clonotype was counted many times. The chain has TRBV20-1 and TRBJ1-1; 10 nucleotides match TRBD1. CDR3 size: 15 residues. Trimming cost V 2 bases and J 3 bases; bases outside gene matches: 6. CDR1 and CDR2 from the germline V gene are DFQATT and SNEGSKA (reference sequence). CDR3 in DNA: TGCAGTGCTAGATCGGGACAGGGGAGGGACACTGAAGCTTTCTTT. Amino acid sequence: CSARSGQGRDTEAFF.

This clonotype has only a few counts. V gene TRBV12-3 or TRBV12-4 combines with J gene TRBJ1-3, with 9 bases fitting TRBD1. CDR3 length: 14 amino acids. The ends lost 5 bases at V and 7 bases at J; junction bases unmatched: 6. The CDR3 protein is CASSPTGGSNTIYF. The CDR3 bases are TGTGCCAGCAGTCCAACAGGGGGCTCGAACACCATATATTTT.

Turning to this clonotype: The junction departs from germline at one end; a sequencing error may be responsible. The gene calls are TRBV7-6 and TRBJ2-1; 12 bases are shared with TRBD2. The CDR3 has 17 amino acids. CDR1 is SGHVS and CDR2 is FNYEAQ in the germline V gene. CDR3 residues: CTSSLGWTSGAYNEQFF. The CDR3 nucleotides are TGTACCAGCAGCTTAGGATGGACTAGCGGGGCATACAATGAGCAGTTCTTC.

The chain joins TRBV4-3 to TRBJ2-1; possible D gene TRBD1, 5 bases. V shed 4 bases and J shed 2 bases, with 15 bases lying between them. There are 16 residues in the CDR3. The germline gives CDR1 LGHNA, CDR2 YSLEER. The CDR3 loop reads CASSPSRVFAYNEQFF. As DNA, the CDR3 is TGCGCCAGCAGCCCCAGCAGGGTGTTCGCCTACAATGAGCAGTTCTTC.

This clonotype was detected only a few times. The rearrangement links TRBV7-9 to TRBJ2-2, with 7 bases that match TRBD2. From germline, CDR1 is SEHNR and CDR2 FQNEAQ (reference sequence). The CDR3 is 16 residues long. V was clipped by 1 base and J by 4 bases; unmatched bases: 6. This CDR3 is CASSLDAGAFTGELFF. CDR3 sequence (DNA): TGTGCCAGCAGCTTAGATGCGGGAGCCTTCACCGGGGAGCTGTTTTTT.

The chain combines TRBV20-1 with TRBJ1-5; 7 nucleotides match TRBD1. The J segment lost 4 bases and the V segment lost 5 bases, leaving 11 bases of the junction unmatched. This CDR3 region has 15 residues. Germline CDR1 reads DFQATT; CDR2 reads SNEGSKA (reference sequence). CDR3: CSARRDRVGNQPQHF. The CDR3 bases are TGCAGTGCTCGGCGAGACAGGGTAGGGAATCAGCCCCAGCATTTT.

The J gene is TRBJ2-7, the V gene TRBV29-1; weak D call: TRBD2 (6 bases). The CDR3 is made up of 14 amino acids. Germline assignment: CDR1 SQVTM and CDR2 ANQGSEA. With 6 bases removed from V and 0 bases from J, the gap between germline ends came to 15 bases. Here the CDR3 reads CSVAPGLSSYEQYF. As DNA, the CDR3 is TGCAGCGTGGCCCCGGGACTCAGCTCCTACGAGCAGTACTTC.

This clonotype was counted between two and nine times. CDR3 sequence: CASSWAVDTQYF. Here the CDR3 DNA reads TGTGCCAGCAGCTGGGCGGTCGATACGCAGTATTTT. The V gene is TRBV11-2, the J gene TRBJ2-3; D unclear. In germline, CDR1 is SGHAT, CDR2 FQNNGV. V was clipped by 4 bases and J by 6 bases, with 8 bases between them. The CDR3 covers 12 residues. Together with reference TRBV11-2 and TRBJ2-3, the CDR3 gives the full variable domain: EAGVAQSPRYKIIEKRQSVAFWCNPISGHATLYWYQQILGQGPKLLIQFQNNGVVDDSQLPKDRFSAERLKGVDSTLKIQPAKLEDSAVYLCASSWAVDTQYFGPGTRLTVL.

In this sample, this clonotype turned up a few times. This chain links TRBV25-1 with TRBJ2-3; D gene uncertain. With 2 bases removed from V and 3 bases from J, the gap between germline ends came to 9 bases. The CDR3 contains 14 residues. The V gene's germline CDR1 is MGHDK and CDR2 SYGVNS. The CDR3 is CASSERKGTDTQYF. The CDR3 DNA reads TGTGCCAGCAGTGAACGGAAGGGTACAGATACGCAGTATTTT. Full variable domain (outside the CDR3, taken from reference TRBV25-1 and TRBJ2-3): EADIYQTPRYLVIGTGKKITLECSQTMGHDKMYWYQQDPGMELHLIHYSYGVNSTEKGDLSSESTVSRIRTEHFPLTLESARPSHTSQYLCASSERKGTDTQYFGPGTRLTVL.

V and J are TRBV24-1 and TRBJ2-1; D possibly corresponds to TRBD2 (5 bases). The germline V gene encodes CDR1 KGHDR and CDR2 SFDVKD. Trimming pared 4 bases from V and 9 bases from J, leaving 12 bases between. The CDR3 has 13 residues. CDR3 in amino acids: CATSDPYSAEQFF. The DNA of the CDR3 is TGTGCCACCAGTGACCCCTATAGCGCTGAGCAGTTCTTC.

The gene calls are TRBV4-2 and TRBJ1-6; 7 bases agree with TRBD1. Germline values: CDR1 LGHNA, CDR2 YNFKEQ. J was trimmed by 7 bases and V by 1 base; bases with no gene match: 4. The CDR3 has 15 amino acids. CDR3 sequence (DNA): TGTGCCAGCAGCCAAGTAGTACAGGGGAATTCACCCCTCCACTTT. Its protein is CASSQVVQGNSPLHF.

The chain combines TRBV5-1 with TRBJ2-2; 8 nucleotides line up with TRBD1. This CDR3 is 16 amino acids long. The V gene's germline CDR1 is SGHRS and CDR2 YFSETQ. The V segment lost 4 bases and the J segment 1 base; nucleotides outside the gene matches: 6. The DNA of the CDR3 is TGCGCCAGCAGCGTTGCCGGGACAGGGAACACCGGGGAGCTGTTTTTT. Translation gives CASSVAGTGNTGELFF.

This clonotype was found a few times. This chain connects TRBV20-1 to TRBJ2-7, with 8 bases aligning to TRBD2. This CDR3 region has 15 residues. CDR1 is DFQATT and CDR2 is SNEGSKA in the germline V gene (reference sequence). With 4 bases clipped from V and 2 bases from J, the junction kept 10 bases outside the gene matches. CDR3 nucleotides: TGCAGTGCTACCCTTCCCAGCGGGGGAGCCTACGAGCAGTACTTC. It codes for CSATLPSGGAYEQYF.

The chain employs TRBV6-5 and TRBJ1-6, with D perhaps TRBD1 (5 bases). The CDR3 has 16 residues. The ends were cut back, 4 bases at V and 8 bases at J, with 18 bases in the middle. CDR1 and CDR2 (germline): MNHEY, SVGAGI. CDR3 protein: CASSFAGLGGDSPLHF. CDR3 DNA: TGTGCCAGCAGTTTCGCGGGGCTCGGGGGGGATTCACCCCTCCACTTT.

The V and J genes are TRBV30 and TRBJ1-3; TRBD1 is a possible D gene (5 bases). The germline V gene has CDR1 GTSNPN and CDR2 SVGIG (reference sequence). V gave up 8 bases and J gave up 8 bases, with 10 bases separating them. The CDR3 length is 10 residues. CDR3: CATGGDTIYF. For the CDR3, the DNA is TGTGCCACCGGGGGGGACACCATATATTTT. Based on the CDR3 plus reference TRBV30 and TRBJ1-3, the full variable domain is SQTIHQWPATLVQPVGSPLSLECTVEGTSNPNLYWYRQAAGRGLQLLFYSVGIGQISSEVPQNLSASRPQDRQFILSSKKLLLSDSGFYLCATGGDTIYFGEGSWLTVV.